The 30 T cell receptor beta chains presented below share a single source sample, sequenced in a study of cytomegalovirus exposure and HLA in healthy donors. The primer mix had 60 Vbeta and 13 Jbeta primers. Clones were read by immunoSEQ multiplex PCR, and TCRdb kept only the in-frame ones, dropping some. The table records about 190,000 clones, about 85% of them present only once. Material: PBMCs. The source is a man aged 50 to 60 in good health and CMV-seronegative.

This clone was observed a single time. The rearrangement joins TRBV10-3 to TRBJ1-2; D possibly corresponds to TRBD1 (5 bases). Trimming removed 0 bases from V and 8 bases from J, with 16 bases in between. CDR1 is ENHRY and CDR2 is SYGVKD in the germline V gene. This CDR3 has 15 residues. CDR3 sequence reads: CAISESGRGLPGYTF. Here the CDR3 DNA reads TGTGCCATCAGTGAGTCGGGGAGGGGTCTCCCGGGCTACACCTTC.

CDR3 amino acids: CASSIDRKSRTVLHF. The CDR3 nucleotides are TGTGCCAGTAGTATAGATAGGAAAAGTCGCACAGTCCTCCACTTT. The chain couples TRBV19 to TRBJ1-6; D not certain. The CDR3 spans 15 residues. Per the germline V gene, CDR1 is LNHDA and CDR2 is SQIVND (reference sequence). Trimming removed 0 bases from V and 15 bases from J, with 18 bases in between.

This CDR3 reads CASSSLAAQYPSETQYF. DNA for the CDR3: TGTGCCAGCTCATCCCTCGCTGCACAGTATCCCTCCGAGACCCAGTACTTC. This rearrangement joins TRBV18 to TRBJ2-5, with unresolved D. Trimming left V 5 bases short and J 5 bases short, with 24 bases between. This CDR3 has 17 amino acids. CDR1 and CDR2 from the germline V gene are KGHSH and LQKENI.

Comment on this clone: Germline is not matched at one junction end, which may reflect a read error. The chain carries TRBV27 and TRBJ1-5; weak D call: TRBD1 (5 bases). Germline V gene sequence: CDR1 MNHEY, CDR2 SMNVEV (reference sequence). This CDR3 spans 12 amino acids. Written as DNA, the CDR3 is TGTGCCAGCCGGACATCTAATCAACCCCAGCATTTT. Translation gives CASRTSNQPQHF.

V and J are TRBV27 and TRBJ1-5, with D hard to call. The germline V and J ends were trimmed by 5 bases and 5 bases, with 16 bases remaining between them. Germline values: CDR1 MNHEY, CDR2 SMNVEV (reference sequence). This CDR3 is 15 amino acids long. CDR3 sequence (DNA): TGTGCCAGCAGTCCACGTGGGAGAGCTTATCAGCCCCAGCATTTT. This gives the protein CASSPRGRAYQPQHF.

The CDR3 loop reads CASSRGAQETQYF. DNA for the CDR3: TGTGCCAGCAGCCGGGGGGCCCAAGAGACCCAGTACTTC. The rearrangement uses TRBV7-9 and TRBJ2-5, with D maybe TRBD2 (7 bases). This CDR3 has 13 residues. Per germline, CDR1 SEHNR and CDR2 FQNEAQ (reference sequence). V was shortened by 5 bases and J by 1 base, with 8 bases between the two germline ends. Complete variable domain (other parts from reference TRBV7-9 and TRBJ2-5): DTGVSQNPRHKITKRGQNVTFRCDPISEHNRLYWYRQTLGQGPEFLTYFQNEAQLEKSRLLSDRFSAERPKGSFSTLEIQRTEQGDSAMYLCASSRGAQETQYFGPGTRLLVL.

This clone has only one observation. This chain connects TRBV10-1 to TRBJ2-2, with D possibly TRBD2 on 6 matching bases. Trimming left V 4 bases short and J 7 bases short, with 13 bases between. This CDR3 comprises 14 residues. Germline loops: CDR1 WNHNN, CDR2 SYGVQD (reference sequence). The CDR3 bases are TGCGCCAGCAGTGTCGGAGGGTTTGGCGGGGAGCTGTTTTTT. It is translated as CASSVGGFGGELFF.

CDR3 nucleotide sequence: TGTGCCAGCAGCTTATATGCGGGGACTAATGAAAAACTGTTTTTT. Protein product: CASSLYAGTNEKLFF. The rearrangement links TRBV11-1 to TRBJ1-4, with unresolved D. Germline V CDR1 and CDR2: SGHAT, FQDESV (reference sequence). Trimming took 2 bases from V and 2 from J, leaving 9 bases between them. This CDR3 is built from 15 residues.

The gene calls are TRBV4-3 and TRBJ2-3; D may be TRBD1 (5 bases). Trimming pared 0 bases from V and 11 bases from J, leaving 15 bases between. The CDR3 runs 14 residues. From germline, CDR1 is LGHNA and CDR2 YSLEER. The chain's CDR3 is CASSQDLVGHGQYF. The CDR3 DNA sequence: TGCGCCAGCAGCCAAGATCTCGTGGGGCATGGGCAGTATTTT.

This rearrangement joins TRBV27 to TRBJ2-7; 8 bases align to TRBD1. V trimming: 3 bases; J trimming: 2 bases; junction bases outside the gene matches: 6. CDR1 and CDR2 from the germline V gene are MNHEY and SMNVEV (reference sequence). This CDR3 region has 15 residues. The CDR3 loop reads CASSLVGTGAYEQYF. CDR3 nucleotide sequence: TGTGCCAGCAGTTTGGTTGGGACAGGCGCCTACGAGCAGTACTTC.

Written as DNA, the CDR3 is TGCAGCGTTGCGATAGGGACAGGGAGCACAGATACGCAGTATTTT. It encodes CSVAIGTGSTDTQYF. The chain is built from TRBV29-1 and TRBJ2-3; 9 nucleotides match TRBD1. Germline CDR1 SQVTM, CDR2 ANQGSEA. The V and J ends lost 4 bases and 0 bases, in that order; junction bases with no gene match: 5. This CDR3 is 15 amino acids long.

V and J are TRBV7-2 and TRBJ1-2, with 7 bases that match TRBD1. Unmatched junction bases numbered 10, after V lost 5 bases and J lost 4 bases. The CDR3 contains 15 residues. Germline V gives CDR1 SGHTA, CDR2 FQGNSA. The CDR3 loop reads CASSGRLGTAYGYTF. The CDR3 nucleotides are TGTGCCAGCAGCGGTCGATTAGGGACAGCCTATGGCTACACCTTC.

The chain carries TRBV29-1 and TRBJ2-2; TRBD2 is a possible D gene (7 bases). Germline V gives CDR1 SQVTM, CDR2 ANQGSEA. The CDR3 runs 15 residues. V shed 6 bases and J shed 2 bases, with 16 bases lying between them. CDR3 sequence: CSVEGGQGNTGELFF. The CDR3 DNA reads as TGCAGCGTCGAGGGGGGGCAGGGAAACACCGGGGAGCTGTTTTTT.

This chain links TRBV15 with TRBJ1-4, with D possibly being TRBD1 (5 bases). This CDR3 is built from 14 residues. Germline CDR1 LNHNV, CDR2 YYDKDF (reference sequence). V shed 0 bases and J shed 7 bases, with 9 bases lying between them. In DNA form, the CDR3 reads TGTGCCACCAGCAGAGAGGGGGAGGCTGAAAAACTGTTTTTT. This gives the protein CATSREGEAEKLFF.

The rearrangement joins TRBV5-6 to TRBJ1-6; 7 nucleotides agree with TRBD1. This CDR3 region has 18 residues. Germline V lookup: CDR1 SGHDT, CDR2 YYEEEE. The junction had 10 bases not matched to a gene; V was cut back by 4 bases and J by 0 bases. CDR3 sequence (DNA): TGTGCCAGCAGCCTGGGACAGCAGAAGAGCTCCTATAATTCACCCCTCCACTTT. This codes for CASSLGQQKSSYNSPLHF.

This clone was counted only a few times. The chain is built from TRBV4-3 and TRBJ1-6, with D uncertain. Germline values: CDR1 LGHNA, CDR2 YSLEER. Trimming took off 2 bases at V and 10 bases at J, with 15 bases between the two ends. This CDR3 comprises 15 residues. CDR3 in DNA: TGCGCCAGCAGCCAAAACAGCATCCAACTCTCACCCCTCCACTTT. Its translation is CASSQNSIQLSPLHF.

The V call is TRBV6-5, the J call TRBJ2-7; 7 bases match TRBD2. Germline CDR1 reads MNHEY; CDR2 reads SVGAGI. The CDR3 consists of 14 residues. The V and J ends lost 10 bases and 3 bases, in that order; junction bases with no gene match: 12. CDR3 region: CATSNPPGGYEQYF. CDR3 sequence (DNA): TGTGCCACTTCGAACCCCCCGGGGGGCTACGAGCAGTACTTC.

This chain uses TRBV13 with TRBJ2-1, with TRBD2 as a possible D gene (6 bases). V was pared by 0 bases and J by 2 bases, with 17 bases between. This CDR3 comprises 18 residues. Germline CDR1 reads PRHDT; CDR2 reads FYEKMQ (reference sequence). CDR3 in amino acids: CASSLGGTGSRAYNEQFF. DNA for the CDR3: TGTGCCAGCAGCTTAGGAGGGACTGGCTCTCGGGCCTACAATGAGCAGTTCTTC.

The genes are TRBV30 and TRBJ1-6, with 7 bases that match TRBD1. The CDR3 has 14 amino acids. V lost 1 base and J lost 6; bases outside the gene matches: 3. The germline CDR1 and CDR2 sequences are GTSNPN and SVGIG (reference sequence). The CDR3 sequence is CAWSEGQFNSPLHF. In nucleotides, the CDR3 is TGTGCCTGGAGTGAGGGACAGTTTAATTCACCCCTCCACTTT.

Here the CDR3 DNA reads TGTGCCATCAGTATCGACGGACAGGACCTCTATCACTACACCTTC. This codes for CAISIDGQDLYHYTF. This sequence joins TRBV10-3 and TRBJ1-2; 7 positions agree with TRBD1. This CDR3 has 15 amino acids. CDR1 and CDR2 from the germline V gene are ENHRY and SYGVKD. Germline trimming cut 5 bases from V and 10 bases from J; bases unmatched to any gene: 16.

DNA of the CDR3: TGTGCCAGCAGCTTAGGGGACAGGGCCCAGTACTTC. Residues: CASSLGDRAQYF. This chain joins TRBV7-2 and TRBJ2-5, with TRBD1 matching 9 bases. Trimming removed 1 base from V and 9 bases from J; junction bases left unmatched: 0. The CDR3 length is 12 residues. Germline assignment: CDR1 SGHTA and CDR2 FQGNSA.

This clone was counted a few times. The chain has TRBV9 and TRBJ2-3, with 10 positions matching TRBD2. CDR3 length: 16 residues. With V trimmed by 7 bases and J by 2 bases, 10 bases remained unmatched. Germline V gives CDR1 SGDLS, CDR2 YYNGEE. The CDR3 DNA is TGTGCCAGCGGCCGTCCGGGACTAGCGATCACAGATACGCAGTATTTT. It yields the protein CASGRPGLAITDTQYF.

The chain recombines TRBV7-6 with TRBJ1-5; 7 nucleotides line up with TRBD1. The end of the DNA fits TRBJ2-3 better, so the J call may be wrong. This CDR3 comprises 14 residues. Per the germline V gene, CDR1 is SGHVS and CDR2 is FNYEAQ. The CDR3 bases are TGTGCCAGCAGCCCTACAGGGGACAATCAGCCCCAGTATTTT. It yields the protein CASSPTGDNQPQYF.

The chain is built from TRBV14 and TRBJ1-6, with D possibly being TRBD1 (6 bases). The V end lost 4 bases, the J end lost 10 bases, and 11 bases lay between the germline ends. This CDR3 is 13 amino acids long. Germline-derived CDR1 and CDR2 are SGHDN and FVKESK. The CDR3 nucleotides read TGTGCCAGCAGCCCCCCGGGGGGCTCACCCCTCCACTTT. It encodes CASSPPGGSPLHF.

The chain has TRBV6-1 and TRBJ2-7; D is possibly TRBD1 (5 bases). Germline-derived CDR1 and CDR2 are MNHNS and SASEGT. There are 17 residues in the CDR3. Trimming pared 0 bases from V and 5 bases from J, leaving 20 bases between. The CDR3 is CASSEALRGSLADEQYF. The CDR3 DNA follows: TGTGCCAGCAGTGAAGCGCTTAGGGGTAGTCTCGCGGACGAGCAGTACTTC.

The gene calls are TRBV6-5 and TRBJ1-5, with TRBD1 matching over 11 bases. Germline V gene lookup returns CDR1 MNHEY and CDR2 SVGAGI. This CDR3 is built from 16 residues. V shed 4 bases, J shed 6 bases, and the junction held 8 bases outside the gene matches. The chain's CDR3 is CASSSRTGGPVQPQHF. The CDR3 bases are TGTGCCAGCAGTTCCCGGACAGGGGGCCCCGTTCAGCCCCAGCATTTT.

The chain recombines TRBV5-4 with TRBJ1-3, with no clear D. The germline V gene has CDR1 SGHNT and CDR2 YYREEE (reference sequence). The V gene lost 0 bases and the J gene lost 3 bases, with 10 bases spanning the gap. The CDR3 is 15 residues long. The CDR3 coding sequence is TGTGCCAGCAGCTTGGGAGGGTACGGTGGAAACACCATATATTTT. This encodes CASSLGGYGGNTIYF.

This chain joins TRBV20-1 and TRBJ1-1, with D unclear. The germline V gene encodes CDR1 DFQATT and CDR2 SNEGSKA (reference sequence). CDR3 length equals 11 residues. Deletions cut 1 base from V and 6 bases from J, with 6 bases between. CDR3 bases: TGCAGTGCTAGAGTGGCGGCTGAAGCTTTCTTT. Its translation is CSARVAAEAFF.

On this clone: Other DNA sequences in the same sample also yield this CDR3. This chain uses TRBV5-6 with TRBJ2-3, with a weak D call TRBD2 (6 bases). The CDR3 spans 15 residues. The V gene's germline CDR1 is SGHDT and CDR2 YYEEEE. Trimming pared 4 bases from V and 0 bases from J, leaving 12 bases between. This CDR3 reads CASSKIGTSTDTQYF. The CDR3 nucleotides are TGTGCCAGCAGCAAGATCGGGACTAGCACAGATACGCAGTATTTT.

This sequence joins TRBV4-3 and TRBJ2-2; TRBD2 matches at 9 bases. The CDR3 sequence is 17 residues long. The germline gives CDR1 LGHNA, CDR2 YSLEER. The trim removed 4 bases at V and 0 bases at J, leaving 6 bases unmatched. The CDR3 DNA follows: TGCGCCAGCAGCCTCCGGGCGGGGGGGACGAACACCGGGGAGCTGTTTTTT. Its protein product is CASSLRAGGTNTGELFF.